The 8 T cell receptor beta chains in this list originate from one sample, sequenced in a study of T cell responses to AZD1222 COVID-19 vaccine. The data were produced by immunoSEQ multiplex PCR, yet TCRdb's version contains in-frame clones alone and is incomplete. Altogether approximately 140,000 clones are present, 80% to 95% being singletons, with the ten largest covering under 4.5%. The sequencing used peripheral blood, collected 28 days after the second AZD1222 dose. Receptors originate from an adult who received the AZD1222 COVID-19 vaccine.

CDR3 in DNA: TGTGCTAGTGGTTTGGTATTAAGGAAGACCTACGAGCAGTACTTC. Translating gives CASGLVLRKTYEQYF. The chain joins TRBV12-5 to TRBJ2-7; D gene unclear. Germline loops: CDR1 LGHNT, CDR2 FRNRAP. Trimming removed 0 bases from V and 2 bases from J, with 11 bases in between. The CDR3 contains 15 residues.

This chain uses TRBV7-2 with TRBJ2-1, with 13 bases that match TRBD2. The germline CDR1 and CDR2 sequences are SGHTA and FQGNSA. J lost 7 bases, V lost 4 bases, and 10 bases had no gene match. The CDR3 runs 17 residues. CDR3 sequence (DNA): TGTGCCAGCAGCTCCTGGGGACTAGCGGGATTTGTAAATGAGCAGTTCTTC. It yields the protein CASSSWGLAGFVNEQFF. Using reference TRBV7-2 and TRBJ2-1 for the parts outside the CDR3, the full variable domain is GAGVSQSPSNKVTEKGKDVELRCDPISGHTALYWYRQSLGQGLEFLIYFQGNSAPDKSGLPSDRFSAERTGGSVSTLTIQRTQQEDSAVYLCASSSWGLAGFVNEQFFGPGTRLTVL.

This clone was seen a single time. The V gene is TRBV18, the J gene TRBJ1-2; 9 positions agree with TRBD1. The CDR3 has 14 amino acids. V lost 6 bases and J lost 8; bases outside the gene matches: 10. Germline V gene lookup returns CDR1 KGHSH and CDR2 LQKENI. The CDR3 protein is CASSPGTGQRGYTF. The CDR3, as DNA: TGTGCCAGCTCCCCCGGGACAGGGCAGAGGGGCTACACCTTC. Together with reference TRBV18 and TRBJ1-2, the CDR3 gives the full variable domain: NAGVMQNPRHLVRRRGQEARLRCSPMKGHSHVYWYRQLPEEGLKFMVYLQKENIIDESGMPKERFSAEFPKEGPSILRIQQVVRGDSAAYFCASSPGTGQRGYTFGSGTRLTVV.

V gene TRBV28 combines with J gene TRBJ2-4, with a possible D match to TRBD1 (7 bases). V was trimmed by 6 bases and J by 6 bases, leaving 15 bases between them. This CDR3 contains 14 residues. CDR1 and CDR2 from the germline V gene are MDHEN and SYDVKM. The DNA of the CDR3 is TGTGCCAGCAGGCAGGGGGGAAGCGTAAACATTCAGTACTTC. The encoded protein is CASRQGGSVNIQYF.

This chain links TRBV5-1 with TRBJ1-1; TRBD1 aligns across 10 bases. The V segment lost 3 bases and the J segment 5 bases; nucleotides outside the gene matches: 4. The length of the CDR3 is 14 residues. Germline assignment: CDR1 SGHRS and CDR2 YFSETQ. The CDR3 is CASSSDRGLTEAFF. Here the CDR3 DNA reads TGCGCCAGCAGCTCTGACAGGGGGCTGACTGAAGCTTTCTTT.

This clone was detected only once. V is TRBV18 and J is TRBJ2-2, with D perhaps TRBD1 (6 bases). This CDR3 is built from 13 residues. Germline CDR1 and CDR2: KGHSH and LQKENI. V lost 3 bases and J 7 bases, leaving 9 bases between the germline ends. The CDR3 DNA reads TGTGCCAGCTCACCCACAGGGAACGGGGAGCTGTTTTTT. It codes for CASSPTGNGELFF.

J is TRBJ1-2 and V is TRBV5-5; D is unclear. Germline CDR1 SGHKS, CDR2 YYEKEE (reference sequence). This CDR3 contains 12 residues. V was clipped by 3 bases and J by 8 bases, with 11 bases between them. For the CDR3, the DNA is TGTGCCAGCAGCTGGAACATACAGGGCTACACCTTC. Protein product: CASSWNIQGYTF.

The chain links TRBV4-3 to TRBJ1-5; TRBD1 agrees at 11 bases. The trim removed 0 bases at V and 6 bases at J, leaving 4 bases unmatched. The germline V gene has CDR1 LGHNA and CDR2 YSLEER. The CDR3 length is 16 residues. For the CDR3, the DNA is TGCGCCAGCAGCCAAGAAGGACAGGGGGCTCGTCAGCCCCAGCATTTT. Protein: CASSQEGQGARQPQHF.